Below, 2 T cell receptor beta chains from the same sample are listed, as sequenced in a study of blood T cell repertoires in COVID-19. The table came from immunoSEQ multiplex PCR; TCRdb's copy has only in-frame clones and leaves some out. The data contain some 50,000 clones, more than 60% of them singletons. Input material: peripheral blood. The origin of the receptors is a human donor in a cohort sampled during active COVID-19.

The CDR3: CASSQEGTSGSGYNEQFF. CDR3 coding DNA: TGCGCCAGCAGCCAAGAGGGGACTAGCGGGAGCGGGTACAATGAGCAGTTCTTC. The V gene is TRBV4-3, the J gene TRBJ2-1; 14 bases are shared with TRBD2. J was trimmed by 4 bases and V by 0 bases; bases with no gene match: 5. CDR3 length: 18 amino acids. Germline V gene data show CDR1 as LGHNA and CDR2 as YSLEER.

The chain links TRBV30 to TRBJ1-2, with D unclear. V dropped 1 base and J dropped 3 bases, with 12 bases sitting between them. Looked up from germline, CDR1 is GTSNPN and CDR2 is SVGIG (reference sequence). The CDR3 is 14 amino acids. CDR3 region: CAWSDDSRYYGYTF. The DNA for the CDR3 is TGTGCCTGGAGTGATGACTCCCGATACTATGGCTACACCTTC.